What follows are 8 T cell receptor beta chains derived from one specimen sequenced in a study of tumor-infiltrating lymphocytes in primary liver carcinoma. Constant-region priming of roughly 0.45 ug total RNA yielded TCR beta cDNA. Libraries for TCR beta were built through three nested multiplex PCR rounds, which together made up a slightly modified ARM-PCR procedure. Both of the initial two PCR rounds ran for nine to eleven cycles and employed TRBV1-TRBV30 forward primers alongside a C-beta reverse primer. TCRdb processed the multiplex PCR reads anew with MiXCR; each CDR3 protein has one entry. Of about 64,000 distinct CDR3 sequences in the sample, over 60% are singletons; the top ten hold 30% to 40%. The tissue used was unsorted bulk material of about 19-31 mg. RNA and DNA were co-extracted from it with the AllPrep DNA/RNA mini kit. Source material: liver tumor tissue from sampling region 4. The subset is: tumor region T4, right-lateral pole. The source is a man aged 35-49 years with primary liver carcinoma and hepatitis B virus infection.

For this clonotype: The junction shows a germline mismatch at one end, possibly a read error. The rearrangement joins TRBV11-2 to TRBJ1-1; 7 bases fit TRBD1. Germline V gene sequence: CDR1 SGHAT, CDR2 FQNNGV. This CDR3 is 16 amino acids long. CDR3 bases: TGTGCCACCAGCCTATCCAGGGGGTTGGTGAACACTGAGGCTTTCTTT. As protein: CATSLSRGLVNTEAFF.

The chain couples TRBV12-3 or TRBV12-4 to TRBJ1-2; 8 positions match TRBD1. This CDR3 spans 14 amino acids. The V segment lost 3 bases and the J segment 7 bases; nucleotides outside the gene matches: 7. CDR3 region: CASSFGQGAGGYTF. DNA of the CDR3: TGTGCCAGCAGTTTCGGGCAGGGGGCCGGTGGCTACACCTTC.

This clonotype was found many times. The chain has TRBV6-5 and TRBJ1-1, with a weak D call TRBD1 (5 bases). CDR1 and CDR2 from the germline V gene are MNHEY and SVGAGI. The V gene lost 5 bases and the J gene lost 8 bases, with 15 bases spanning the gap. The CDR3 is 13 amino acids. The DNA for the CDR3 is TGTGCCAGCAGTAGAATAGGGGAAACAGAAGCTTTCTTT. Protein sequence: CASSRIGETEAFF.

This clonotype showed up just once. The junction departs from germline at one end; a sequencing error may be responsible. The chain carries TRBV5-5 and TRBJ2-1, with D unclear. The germline V gene has CDR1 SGHKS and CDR2 YYEKEE (reference sequence). The CDR3 runs 15 residues. The CDR3 loop is CVSSLVPGRYNGQSF. The CDR3 DNA follows: TGTGTCAGCAGCTTGGTTCCCGGACGGTACAATGGGCAGTCCTTC.

With regard to this clonotype: Because it lacks the conserved phenylalanine or tryptophan at the end, this CDR3 is likely a read error. The limits of the CDR3 on the DNA are not certain, so only TCRdb's listed CDR3 is given. The chain employs TRBV6-2 or TRBV6-3 and TRBJ1-1. Both ends counted, the CDR3 spans 14 residues. The germline V gene has CDR1 MNHEY and CDR2 SVGEGT. CDR3 amino acids: CASGYPELNTEAIS.

A note on this clonotype: This sequence may be a read error, since a much larger clone differs from it by one base. This CDR3 fails to terminate in the conserved phenylalanine or tryptophan, so it likely reflects a read error. The rearrangement uses TRBV14 and TRBJ2-3; D not certain. This CDR3 has 13 residues. The germline V gene has CDR1 SGHDN and CDR2 FVKESK. V was clipped by 4 bases and J by 4 bases, with 9 bases between them. The CDR3 reads CASSLRSSDTQYL. The CDR3 DNA follows: TGTGCCAGCAGCCTCAGGAGTTCAGATACGCAGTATTTG.

Concerning this clonotype: The junction departs from germline at one end; a sequencing error may be responsible. The chain links TRBV11-1 to TRBJ2-5; tentative D call: TRBD2 (5 bases). The CDR3 sequence is 14 residues long. The germline CDR1 and CDR2 sequences are SGHAT and FQDESV (reference sequence). The CDR3 loop is CASSGQVEVEIQYF. The CDR3 coding sequence is TGTGCCAGTAGTGGGCAGGTGGAGGTGGAGATCCAGTACTTC.

As concerns this clonotype: A read error is likely, as this CDR3 ends without the conserved phenylalanine or tryptophan. The CDR3 bases are TGTGCCAGGAGCTTAAGTTCCCCATTGGCCTTTGGCTACACCTTG. Translated: CARSLSSPLAFGYTL. This chain links TRBV7-8 with TRBJ1-2, with D unclear. CDR3 length equals 15 residues. From germline, CDR1 is SGHVS and CDR2 FQNEAQ.